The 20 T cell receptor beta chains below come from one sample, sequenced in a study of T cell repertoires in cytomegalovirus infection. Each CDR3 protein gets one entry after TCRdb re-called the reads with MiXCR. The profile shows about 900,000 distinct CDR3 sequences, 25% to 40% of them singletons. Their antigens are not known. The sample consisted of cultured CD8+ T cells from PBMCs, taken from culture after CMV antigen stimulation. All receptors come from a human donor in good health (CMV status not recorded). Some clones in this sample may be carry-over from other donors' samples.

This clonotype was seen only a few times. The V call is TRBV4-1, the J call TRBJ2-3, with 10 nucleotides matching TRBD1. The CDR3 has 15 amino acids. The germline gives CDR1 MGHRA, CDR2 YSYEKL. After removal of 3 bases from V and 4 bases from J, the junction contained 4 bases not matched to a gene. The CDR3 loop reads CASSQGQGWADTQYF. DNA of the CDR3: TGCGCCAGCAGCCAGGGACAGGGGTGGGCAGATACGCAGTATTTT.

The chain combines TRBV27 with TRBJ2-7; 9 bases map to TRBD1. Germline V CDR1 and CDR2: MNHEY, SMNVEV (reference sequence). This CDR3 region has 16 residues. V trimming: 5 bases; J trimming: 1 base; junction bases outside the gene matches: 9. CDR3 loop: CASSARTGALSYEQYF. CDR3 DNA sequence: TGTGCCAGCAGTGCTCGGACAGGGGCCCTTTCCTACGAGCAGTACTTC.

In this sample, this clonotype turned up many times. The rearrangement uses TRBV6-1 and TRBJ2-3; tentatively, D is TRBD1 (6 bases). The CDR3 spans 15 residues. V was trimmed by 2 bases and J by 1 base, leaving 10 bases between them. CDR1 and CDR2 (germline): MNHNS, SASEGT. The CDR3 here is CASSEWGPGTDTQYF. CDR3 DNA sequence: TGTGCCAGCAGTGAATGGGGGCCCGGCACAGATACGCAGTATTTT.

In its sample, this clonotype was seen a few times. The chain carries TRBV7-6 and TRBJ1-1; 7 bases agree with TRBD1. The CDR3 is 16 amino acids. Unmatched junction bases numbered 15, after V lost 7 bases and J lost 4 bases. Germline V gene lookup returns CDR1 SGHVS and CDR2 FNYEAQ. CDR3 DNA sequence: TGTGCCAGCAACTACCCCCTGAAGGGGGCGGGCACTGAAGCTTTCTTT. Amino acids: CASNYPLKGAGTEAFF.

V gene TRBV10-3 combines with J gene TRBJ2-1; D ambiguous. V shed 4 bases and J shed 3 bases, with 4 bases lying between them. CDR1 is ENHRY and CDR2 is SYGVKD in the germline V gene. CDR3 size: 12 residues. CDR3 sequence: CAISGDYNEQFF. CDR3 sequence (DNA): TGTGCCATCAGTGGGGACTACAATGAGCAGTTCTTC.

In DNA form, the CDR3 reads TGTGCCAGCAGCTTACCGGGACAGGCCAATGAAAAACTGTTTTTT. This codes for CASSLPGQANEKLFF. The rearrangement links TRBV7-9 to TRBJ1-4; 8 bases align to TRBD1. The CDR3 has 15 amino acids. The junction had 4 bases not matched to a gene; V was cut back by 2 bases and J by 5 bases. Germline loops: CDR1 SEHNR, CDR2 FQNEAQ (reference sequence).

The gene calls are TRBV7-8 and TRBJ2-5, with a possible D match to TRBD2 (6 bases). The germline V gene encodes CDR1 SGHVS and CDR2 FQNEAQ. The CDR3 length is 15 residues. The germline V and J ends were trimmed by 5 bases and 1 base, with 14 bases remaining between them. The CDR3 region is CASSPLTSLQETQYF. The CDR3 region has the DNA TGTGCCAGCAGCCCCCTGACTAGTCTCCAAGAGACCCAGTACTTC. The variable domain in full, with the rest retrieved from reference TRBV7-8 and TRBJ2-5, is GAGVSQSPRYKVAKRGQDVALRCDPISGHVSLFWYQQALGQGPEFLTYFQNEAQLDKSGLPSDRFFAERPEGSVSTLKIQRTQQEDSAVYLCASSPLTSLQETQYFGPGTRLLVL.

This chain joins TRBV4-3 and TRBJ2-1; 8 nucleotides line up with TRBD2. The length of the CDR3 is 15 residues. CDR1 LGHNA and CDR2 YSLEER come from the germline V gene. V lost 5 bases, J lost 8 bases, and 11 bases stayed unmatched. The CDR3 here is CASSSAGGITYEQFF. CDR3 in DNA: TGCGCCAGCAGCAGCGCGGGGGGAATTACATATGAGCAGTTCTTC.

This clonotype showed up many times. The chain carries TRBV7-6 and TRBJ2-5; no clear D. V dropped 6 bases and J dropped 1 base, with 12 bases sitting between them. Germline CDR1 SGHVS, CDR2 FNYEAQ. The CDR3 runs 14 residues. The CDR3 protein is CASRESPVQETQYF. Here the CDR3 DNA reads TGTGCCAGCAGGGAGTCCCCGGTCCAAGAGACCCAGTACTTC. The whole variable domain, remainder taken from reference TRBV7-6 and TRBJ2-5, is GAGVSQSPRYKVTKRGQDVALRCDPISGHVSLYWYRQALGQGPEFLTYFNYEAQQDKSGLPNDRFSAERPEGSISTLTIQRTEQRDSAMYRCASRESPVQETQYFGPGTRLLVL.

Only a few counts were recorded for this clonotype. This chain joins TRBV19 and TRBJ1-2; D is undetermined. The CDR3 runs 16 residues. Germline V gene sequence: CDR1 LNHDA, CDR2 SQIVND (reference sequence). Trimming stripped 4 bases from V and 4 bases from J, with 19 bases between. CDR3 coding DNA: TGTGCCAGTAGTACCGATCCTGGACGGAGAACCTATGGCTACACCTTC. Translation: CASSTDPGRRTYGYTF.

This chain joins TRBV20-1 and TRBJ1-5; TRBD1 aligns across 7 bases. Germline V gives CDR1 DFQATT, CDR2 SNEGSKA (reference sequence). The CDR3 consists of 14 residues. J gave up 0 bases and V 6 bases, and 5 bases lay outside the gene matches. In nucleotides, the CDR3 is TGCAGTGCCTGGGGGACAGCTAGCAATCAGCCCCAGCATTTT. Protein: CSAWGTASNQPQHF.

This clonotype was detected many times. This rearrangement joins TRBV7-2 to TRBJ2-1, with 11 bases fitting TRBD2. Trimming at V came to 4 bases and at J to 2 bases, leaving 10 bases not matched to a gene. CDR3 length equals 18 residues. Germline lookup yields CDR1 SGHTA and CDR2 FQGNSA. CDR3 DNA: TGTGCCAGCAGCTACCGTCCGGGACTAGCGGTGACCTACAATGAGCAGTTCTTC. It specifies CASSYRPGLAVTYNEQFF.

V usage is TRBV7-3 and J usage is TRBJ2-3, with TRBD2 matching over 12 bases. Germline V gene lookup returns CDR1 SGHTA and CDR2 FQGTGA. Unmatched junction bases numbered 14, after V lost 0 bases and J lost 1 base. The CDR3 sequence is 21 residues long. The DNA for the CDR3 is TGTGCCAGCAGCTTAACTTGGTCTAGCGGGGGGGCCGAGGTTGGCACAGATACGCAGTATTTT. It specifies CASSLTWSSGGAEVGTDTQYF.

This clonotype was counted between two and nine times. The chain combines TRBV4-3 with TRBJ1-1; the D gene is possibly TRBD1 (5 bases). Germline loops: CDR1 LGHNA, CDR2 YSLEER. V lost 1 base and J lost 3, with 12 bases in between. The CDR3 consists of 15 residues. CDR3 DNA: TGCGCCAGCAGCCAAGCAGGGATTACGGACACTGAAGCTTTCTTT. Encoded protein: CASSQAGITDTEAFF.

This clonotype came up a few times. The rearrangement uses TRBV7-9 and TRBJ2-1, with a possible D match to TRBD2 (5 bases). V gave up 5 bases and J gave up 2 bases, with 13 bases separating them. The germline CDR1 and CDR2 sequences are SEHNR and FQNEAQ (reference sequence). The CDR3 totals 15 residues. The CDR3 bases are TGTGCCAGCAGCCCTAAGGAGCGGACCTACAATGAGCAGTTCTTC. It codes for CASSPKERTYNEQFF.

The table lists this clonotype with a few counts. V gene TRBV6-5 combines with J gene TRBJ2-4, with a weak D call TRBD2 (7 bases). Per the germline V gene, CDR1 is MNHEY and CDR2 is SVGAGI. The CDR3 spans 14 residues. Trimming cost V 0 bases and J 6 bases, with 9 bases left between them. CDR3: CASSYSGGPNIQYF. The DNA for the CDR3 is TGTGCCAGCAGTTACTCGGGGGGGCCAAACATTCAGTACTTC.

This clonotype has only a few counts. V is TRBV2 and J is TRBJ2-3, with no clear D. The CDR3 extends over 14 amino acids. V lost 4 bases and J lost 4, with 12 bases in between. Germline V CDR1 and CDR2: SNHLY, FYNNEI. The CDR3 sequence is CASSAPHGADTQYF. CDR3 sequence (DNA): TGTGCCAGCAGTGCACCCCATGGGGCAGATACGCAGTATTTT.

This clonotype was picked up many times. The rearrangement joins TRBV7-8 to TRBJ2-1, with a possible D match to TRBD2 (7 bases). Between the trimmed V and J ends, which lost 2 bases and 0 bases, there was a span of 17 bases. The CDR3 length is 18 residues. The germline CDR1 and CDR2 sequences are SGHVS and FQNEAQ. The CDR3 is CASSLWGRAGPSYNEQFF. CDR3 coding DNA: TGTGCCAGCAGCTTATGGGGGCGAGCGGGACCCTCCTACAATGAGCAGTTCTTC.

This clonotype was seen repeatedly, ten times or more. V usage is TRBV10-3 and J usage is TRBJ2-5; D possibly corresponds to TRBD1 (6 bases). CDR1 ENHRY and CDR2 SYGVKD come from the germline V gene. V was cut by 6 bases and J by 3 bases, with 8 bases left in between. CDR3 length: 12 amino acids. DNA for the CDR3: TGTGCCATCAGGGACAGTAAAGAGACCCAGTACTTC. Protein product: CAIRDSKETQYF.

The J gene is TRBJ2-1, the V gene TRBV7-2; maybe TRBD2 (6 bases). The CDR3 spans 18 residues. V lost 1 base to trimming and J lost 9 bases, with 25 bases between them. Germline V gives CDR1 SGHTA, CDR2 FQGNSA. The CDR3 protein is CASSLDQRLGEGWGEQFF. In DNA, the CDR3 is TGTGCCAGCAGCTTAGACCAGAGACTAGGAGAGGGGTGGGGTGAGCAGTTCTTC.